The 13 T cell receptor beta chains given below trace back to one sample, sequenced in a study of blood T cell repertoires in COVID-19. Sequencing used immunoSEQ multiplex PCR; TCRdb keeps in-frame clones, though not all of them. The data hold 250,000 to 400,000 clones, with 70% to 90% observed a single time. Material: peripheral blood. These receptors originate from a young woman with COVID-19, enrolled during active disease.

The rearrangement joins TRBV3-1 (or the pseudogene TRBV3-2) to TRBJ2-3, with 9 bases identical to TRBD2. Germline V gene sequence: CDR1 LGHDT, CDR2 YNNKEL (reference sequence). J lost 7 bases, V lost 4 bases, and 6 bases had no gene match. The CDR3 extends over 14 amino acids. The CDR3, as DNA: TGTGCCAGCAGCCTCGGGCTAGCGGGGAATACGCAGTATTTT. As protein: CASSLGLAGNTQYF.

The V call is TRBV29-1, the J call TRBJ2-3, with 12 positions matching TRBD2. The J segment lost 2 bases and the V segment lost 7 bases, leaving 4 bases of the junction unmatched. Per the germline V gene, CDR1 is SQVTM and CDR2 is ANQGSEA. The CDR3 extends over 14 amino acids. CDR3 protein: CSGTSGVPTDTQYF. The CDR3 DNA reads as TGCAGCGGGACTAGCGGGGTCCCCACAGATACGCAGTATTTT.

The CDR3 is CASSPSGGAYDTQYF. The CDR3 DNA reads as TGTGCCAGCAGCCCCTCCGGGGGGGCGTACGATACGCAGTATTTT. V usage is TRBV7-2 and J usage is TRBJ2-3; 8 bases are a match to TRBD2. V lost 5 bases to trimming and J lost 6 bases; unmatched junction nucleotides: 10. There are 15 residues in the CDR3. The V gene's germline CDR1 is SGHTA and CDR2 FQGNSA.

The chain carries TRBV7-2 and TRBJ2-1; 7 bases fit TRBD2. The CDR3 runs 17 residues. In germline, CDR1 is SGHTA, CDR2 FQGNSA. With 1 base clipped from V and 0 bases from J, the junction kept 6 bases outside the gene matches. The CDR3 DNA sequence: TGTGCCAGCAGCTTAGAACCGCGGGGGAGCTCCTACAATGAGCAGTTCTTC. It codes for CASSLEPRGSSYNEQFF.

The chain carries TRBV20-1 and TRBJ1-1, with 8 bases fitting TRBD1. The V and J ends lost 3 bases and 1 base, in that order; junction bases with no gene match: 4. CDR1 DFQATT and CDR2 SNEGSKA come from the germline V gene (reference sequence). There are 14 residues in the CDR3. The CDR3 coding sequence is TGCAGTGCTAGTTTCGACAGGGGGAACACTGAAGCTTTCTTT. As protein: CSASFDRGNTEAFF.

This clone has only a few counts. The CDR3 spells CASSQSKTGYTDTQYF. Here the CDR3 DNA reads TGTGCCAGCAGCCAATCAAAGACAGGGTACACAGATACGCAGTATTTT. This chain links TRBV4-2 with TRBJ2-3; 7 positions agree with TRBD1. The CDR3 covers 16 residues. V was pared by 2 bases and J by 2 bases, with 7 bases of the junction left unmatched. Per the germline V gene, CDR1 is LGHNA and CDR2 is YNFKEQ.

The chain uses TRBV15 and TRBJ1-1; D remains unclear. With 1 base removed from V and 11 bases from J, the gap between germline ends came to 14 bases. This CDR3 contains 13 residues. Germline V gene lookup returns CDR1 LNHNV and CDR2 YYDKDF (reference sequence). In nucleotides, the CDR3 is TGTGCCACCAGCAGAGTCCCAGCGCGACTGGCTTTCTTT. It encodes CATSRVPARLAFF.

The rearrangement links TRBV11-3 to TRBJ1-5, with D possibly being TRBD1 (5 bases). This CDR3 has 13 amino acids. The V gene's germline CDR1 is SGHNT and CDR2 YENEEA. Trimming stripped 5 bases from V and 7 bases from J, with 12 bases between. For the CDR3, the DNA is TGTGCCAGCAGCAGGGGTGTGAGACAGCCCCAGCATTTT. It specifies CASSRGVRQPQHF.

This clone has more than one count but fewer than ten. J is TRBJ1-2 and V is TRBV10-3; 7 positions match TRBD1. This CDR3 comprises 14 residues. V was pared by 8 bases and J by 8 bases, with 14 bases of the junction left unmatched. Per germline, CDR1 ENHRY and CDR2 SYGVKD. The CDR3 sequence: CAIGAGRGAQGYTF. For the CDR3, the DNA is TGTGCCATCGGAGCAGGCAGGGGGGCGCAGGGCTACACCTTC.

The chain uses TRBV15 and TRBJ1-1; TRBD1 matches 7 bases. V was clipped by 3 bases and J by 2 bases; unmatched bases: 3. The CDR3 extends over 14 amino acids. From germline, CDR1 is LNHNV and CDR2 YYDKDF (reference sequence). The CDR3 coding sequence is TGTGCCACCAGCAGTGGGGACAGCAACACTGAAGCTTTCTTT. Encoded protein: CATSSGDSNTEAFF.

The chain joins TRBV29-1 to TRBJ1-1; D is ambiguous. From germline, CDR1 is SQVTM and CDR2 ANQGSEA. The CDR3 runs to 17 residues. V was shortened by 7 bases and J by 1 base, with 25 bases between the two germline ends. In DNA, the CDR3 is TGCAGCGGATTGAATAGGAGGGTTTCTGGGGAGAACACTGAAGCTTTCTTT. The encoded protein is CSGLNRRVSGENTEAFF.

The J gene is TRBJ2-1, the V gene TRBV29-1; no reliable D call. Trimming removed 4 bases from V and 2 bases from J, with 9 bases in between. The germline gives CDR1 SQVTM, CDR2 ANQGSEA. This CDR3 has 13 amino acids. CDR3 sequence: CSVVRPTYNEQFF. The CDR3, as DNA: TGCAGCGTTGTGCGGCCAACCTACAATGAGCAGTTCTTC.

The V call is TRBV2, the J call TRBJ2-1; 10 nucleotides align to TRBD1. Germline loops: CDR1 SNHLY, CDR2 FYNNEI. There are 15 residues in the CDR3. V shed 7 bases and J 5 bases; nucleotides not matched to a gene: 8. This CDR3 reads CASTERDRGHNEQFF. The CDR3 region has the DNA TGTGCCAGCACCGAACGGGACAGGGGTCACAATGAGCAGTTCTTC.